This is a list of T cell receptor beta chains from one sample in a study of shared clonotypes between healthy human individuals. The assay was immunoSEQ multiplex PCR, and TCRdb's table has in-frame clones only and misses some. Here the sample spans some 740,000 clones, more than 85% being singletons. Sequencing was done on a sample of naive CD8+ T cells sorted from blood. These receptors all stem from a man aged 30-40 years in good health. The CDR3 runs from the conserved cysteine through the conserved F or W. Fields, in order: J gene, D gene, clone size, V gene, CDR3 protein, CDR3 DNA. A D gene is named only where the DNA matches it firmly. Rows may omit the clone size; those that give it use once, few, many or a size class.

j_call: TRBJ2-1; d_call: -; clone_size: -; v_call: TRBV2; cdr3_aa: CASSEEWRDNNEQFF; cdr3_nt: TGTGCCAGCAGTGAAGAATGGCGGGACAACAATGAGCAGTTCTTC
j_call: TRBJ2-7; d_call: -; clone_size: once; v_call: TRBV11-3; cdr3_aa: CASSLDRIEQYF; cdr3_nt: TGTGCCAGCAGCTTAGATCGGATCGAGCAGTACTTC
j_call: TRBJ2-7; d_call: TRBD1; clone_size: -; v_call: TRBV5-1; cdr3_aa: CASSSPGTGSYEQYF; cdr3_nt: TGCGCCAGCAGCAGTCCCGGGACAGGGTCCTACGAGCAGTACTTC
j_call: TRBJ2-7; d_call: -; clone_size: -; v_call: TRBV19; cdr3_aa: CASSSSRAYEQYF; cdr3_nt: TGTGCCAGTAGTAGCTCCAGGGCCTACGAGCAGTACTTC
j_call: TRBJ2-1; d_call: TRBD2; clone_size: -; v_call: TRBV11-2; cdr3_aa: CASSLGSSGSLSEQFF; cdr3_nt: TGTGCCAGCAGCTTAGGGTCCAGCGGGAGTTTAAGTGAGCAGTTCTTC
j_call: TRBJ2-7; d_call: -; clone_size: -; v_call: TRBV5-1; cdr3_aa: CASSLGGGTSYEQYF; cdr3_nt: TGCGCCAGCAGCTTGGGTGGCGGGACCTCCTACGAGCAGTACTTC
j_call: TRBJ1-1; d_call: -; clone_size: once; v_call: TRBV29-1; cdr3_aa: CSAVEGHTNTEAFF; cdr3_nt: TGCAGCGCGGTGGAGGGACACACGAACACTGAAGCTTTCTTT
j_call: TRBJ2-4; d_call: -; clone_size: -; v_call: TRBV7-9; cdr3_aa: CASRDTGLVKNIQYF; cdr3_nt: TGTGCCAGCAGGGACACAGGTTTGGTCAAAAACATTCAGTACTTC
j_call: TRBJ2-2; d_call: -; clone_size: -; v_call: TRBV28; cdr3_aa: CASSFRGTGELFF; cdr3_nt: TGTGCCAGCAGTTTCCGGGGCACCGGGGAGCTGTTTTTT
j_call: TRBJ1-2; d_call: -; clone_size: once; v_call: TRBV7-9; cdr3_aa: CASSLARFREWGYTF; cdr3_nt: TGTGCCAGCAGCTTAGCGAGGTTCAGGGAATGGGGCTACACCTTC
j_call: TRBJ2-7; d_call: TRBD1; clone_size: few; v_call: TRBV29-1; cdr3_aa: CSVELVGQGSSYEQYF; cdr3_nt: TGCAGCGTTGAATTAGTCGGACAGGGTTCTTCCTACGAGCAGTACTTC